This entry lists 11 T cell receptor beta chains sequenced from one sample in a study of cytomegalovirus exposure and HLA in healthy donors. The PCR made use of 60 Vbeta and 13 Jbeta primers. Sequencing used immunoSEQ multiplex PCR; TCRdb keeps in-frame clones, though not all of them. The sample has around 180,000 clones; over 60% are singletons. Sequenced: PBMCs. The source of these receptors is a woman in her forties in good health and CMV-seronegative.

This clone was observed a handful of times. V is TRBV5-6 and J is TRBJ2-1, with TRBD2 matching 14 bases. Losses at the gene ends were 4 bases for V and 4 bases for J; bases not matched to a gene: 4. The CDR3 covers 16 residues. The germline CDR1 and CDR2 sequences are SGHDT and YYEEEE. The chain's CDR3 is CASSKTSGRGYNEQFF. The CDR3 nucleotides read TGTGCCAGCAGCAAGACTAGCGGGAGGGGGTACAATGAGCAGTTCTTC.

The chain combines TRBV2 with TRBJ1-5; D is unclear. V was pared by 5 bases and J by 6 bases, with 8 bases between. The CDR3 length is 12 residues. Germline CDR1 SNHLY, CDR2 FYNNEI. The CDR3 nucleotides are TGTGCCAGCAGTTTACCCAGTCAGCCCCAGCATTTT. Translated, it gives CASSLPSQPQHF. The full variable domain, in which reference TRBV2 and TRBJ1-5 provide the parts outside the CDR3, is EPEVTQTPSHQVTQMGQEVILRCVPISNHLYFYWYRQILGQKVEFLVSFYNNEISEKSEIFDDQFSVERPDGSNFTLKIRSTKLEDSAMYFCASSLPSQPQHFGDGTRLSIL.

This clone was picked up one time. The chain carries TRBV5-4 and TRBJ1-5, with D perhaps matching TRBD1 (5 bases). The CDR3 is made up of 17 amino acids. Germline lookup yields CDR1 SGHNT and CDR2 YYREEE (reference sequence). V lost 1 base to trimming and J lost 7 bases, with 21 bases between them. CDR3 nucleotides: TGTGCCAGCAGCTTGTATCTCTCAAACCAGGGAAGACAGCCCCAGCATTTT. Protein product: CASSLYLSNQGRQPQHF.

This rearrangement joins TRBV5-1 to TRBJ2-5, with D perhaps TRBD2 (6 bases). The J call is doubtful: the DNA matches TRBJ2-7 better. This CDR3 is 14 amino acids long. The germline CDR1 and CDR2 sequences are SGHRS and YFSETQ. The CDR3 protein is CASSWREASYEQYF. In DNA form, the CDR3 reads TGCGCCAGCAGCTGGAGGGAAGCGTCCTACGAGCAGTACTTC.

This rearrangement joins TRBV19 to TRBJ2-1; tentatively, D is TRBD1 (6 bases). V lost 1 base to trimming and J lost 3 bases, with 13 bases between them. CDR3 length: 16 residues. Germline V gene data show CDR1 as LNHDA and CDR2 as SQIVND (reference sequence). Here the CDR3 DNA reads TGTGCCAGTAGTATAGTGGGGGCAGGGAACTACAATGAGCAGTTCTTC. This gives the protein CASSIVGAGNYNEQFF. Variable domain in full (rest from reference TRBV19 and TRBJ2-1): DGGITQSPKYLFRKEGQNVTLSCEQNLNHDAMYWYRQDPGQGLRLIYYSQIVNDFQKGDIAEGYSVSREKKESFPLTVTSAQKNPTAFYLCASSIVGAGNYNEQFFGPGTRLTVL.

V is TRBV7-8 and J is TRBJ2-5; tentatively, D is TRBD2 (5 bases). CDR1 is SGHVS and CDR2 is FQNEAQ in the germline V gene. The CDR3 is 15 residues long. Trimming removed 3 bases at V and 5 bases at J, with 16 bases between. CDR3 DNA: TGTGCCAGCAGCTTGAATCGGGCCGAGCGGGAGACCCAGTACTTC. It translates to CASSLNRAERETQYF.

The chain is built from TRBV27 and TRBJ2-7, with TRBD1 identical over 9 bases. V was clipped by 8 bases and J by 1 base; unmatched bases: 9. Germline lookup yields CDR1 MNHEY and CDR2 SMNVEV (reference sequence). The CDR3 extends over 15 amino acids. The CDR3 loop is CASGQTGTGSYEQYF. The CDR3 coding sequence is TGTGCCAGCGGTCAAACCGGGACAGGGTCCTACGAGCAGTACTTC.

A single count supports this clone. V is TRBV7-2 and J is TRBJ2-1, with 9 bases lining up with TRBD1. There are 13 residues in the CDR3. Germline CDR1 and CDR2: SGHTA and FQGNSA. The junction had 4 bases not matched to a gene; V was cut back by 0 bases and J by 13 bases. CDR3 amino acids: CASSLAGQGPQFF. As DNA, the CDR3 is TGTGCCAGCAGCTTAGCGGGACAGGGTCCCCAGTTCTTC.

This clone has just one count. V and J are TRBV27 and TRBJ2-3; 8 nucleotides agree with TRBD1. The V and J ends lost 2 bases and 2 bases, in that order; junction bases with no gene match: 0. Germline V gene data show CDR1 as MNHEY and CDR2 as SMNVEV (reference sequence). The CDR3 loop spans 14 amino acids. The CDR3 DNA is TGTGCCAGCAGTTTACAGGGGGCCACAGATACGCAGTATTTT. This gives the protein CASSLQGATDTQYF.

A note on this clone: An end of the junction does not agree with germline; a read error may underlie this. The chain links TRBV5-1 to TRBJ1-2; TRBD1 agrees at 7 bases. Germline V gene lookup returns CDR1 SGHRS and CDR2 YFSETQ. This CDR3 comprises 16 residues. The CDR3 region has the DNA TGCGCCAGCGGCTTGGTTGCAGGGGGAAGGATAAGTGGCTACACCTTC. Protein: CASGLVAGGRISGYTF.

This CDR3 reads CASSATLPGVTEAFF. As DNA, the CDR3 is TGTGCCAGCAGTGCCACCCTACCGGGGGTAACTGAAGCTTTCTTT. The chain combines TRBV6-1 with TRBJ1-1; D perhaps matches TRBD1 (5 bases). Trimming stripped 4 bases from V and 5 bases from J, with 17 bases between. This CDR3 has 15 residues. The germline V gene has CDR1 MNHNS and CDR2 SASEGT.